These 10 T cell receptor beta chains share one sample of origin, sequenced in a study of T cells in Graves' hyperthyroidism and ophthalmopathy. Amplification targeted TCR beta CDR3 regions from RNA transcripts. HTBI primers were the set used in a first-round RT-PCR of the TCR CDR3. Via MiXCR, TCRdb re-called the multiplex PCR reads, giving one row per CDR3 protein. Of over 700,000 distinct CDR3 sequences in the sample, about 17% were seen once. Specimen: blood. The receptors shown here come from a woman aged 45-60 years with Graves' hyperthyroidism that later progressed to Graves' ophthalmopathy.

This clonotype was counted a few times. The CDR3 region is CASSPLQGSSGNTIYF. CDR3 DNA sequence: TGTGCCAGTAGTCCACTTCAGGGGTCCTCTGGAAACACCATATATTTT. The V and J genes are TRBV19 and TRBJ1-3, with TRBD1 as a possible D gene (6 bases). V was cut by 5 bases and J by 0 bases, with 14 bases left in between. CDR3 length: 16 amino acids. CDR1 is LNHDA, CDR2 SQIVND, per germline (reference sequence). Full variable domain (rest looked up from reference TRBV19 and TRBJ1-3): DGGITQSPKYLFRKEGQNVTLSCEQNLNHDAMYWYRQDPGQGLRLIYYSQIVNDFQKGDIAEGYSVSREKKESFPLTVTSAQKNPTAFYLCASSPLQGSSGNTIYFGEGSWLTVV.

The table lists this clonotype with a few counts. The chain carries TRBV6-5 and TRBJ2-5; D possibly corresponds to TRBD1 (6 bases). V lost 0 bases, J lost 2 bases, and 10 bases lay in between. The CDR3 is 15 amino acids. Germline CDR1 MNHEY, CDR2 SVGAGI. This chain's CDR3 is CASSYSDRSQETQYF. In nucleotides, the CDR3 is TGTGCCAGCAGTTACTCGGACAGAAGTCAAGAGACCCAGTACTTC.

In this sample, this clonotype turned up many times. The rearrangement uses TRBV5-1 and TRBJ1-1, with D perhaps matching TRBD1 (5 bases). Deletions cut 4 bases from V and 6 bases from J, with 13 bases between. The CDR3 sequence is 13 residues long. Germline lookup yields CDR1 SGHRS and CDR2 YFSETQ. CDR3 sequence (DNA): TGCGCCAGCAGCCCAATAGGGGCACCTGAAGCTTTCTTT. It is translated as CASSPIGAPEAFF. Combining the CDR3 with reference TRBV5-1 and TRBJ1-1 gives the whole variable domain KAGVTQTPRYLIKTRGQQVTLSCSPISGHRSVSWYQQTPGQGLQFLFEYFSETQRNKGNFPGRFSGRQFSNSRSEMNVSTLELGDSALYLCASSPIGAPEAFFGQGTRLTVV.

The V call is TRBV14, the J call TRBJ2-2; D gene ambiguous. The CDR3 length is 15 residues. V dropped 2 bases and J dropped 4 bases, with 11 bases sitting between them. Germline values: CDR1 SGHDN, CDR2 FVKESK. The DNA of the CDR3 is TGTGCCAGCAGCCAATTACGAACTACCACCGGGGAGCTGTTTTTT. Translation gives CASSQLRTTTGELFF.

V is TRBV19 and J is TRBJ1-6, with 9 bases aligning to TRBD1. Germline V gene sequence: CDR1 LNHDA, CDR2 SQIVND (reference sequence). The V and J ends lost 4 bases and 7 bases, in that order; junction bases with no gene match: 5. The length of the CDR3 is 15 residues. In DNA, the CDR3 is TGTGCCAGTAGTACACAGGGGGCGCAAAATTCACCCCTCCACTTT. Its protein is CASSTQGAQNSPLHF. The variable domain in full, with the rest retrieved from reference TRBV19 and TRBJ1-6, is DGGITQSPKYLFRKEGQNVTLSCEQNLNHDAMYWYRQDPGQGLRLIYYSQIVNDFQKGDIAEGYSVSREKKESFPLTVTSAQKNPTAFYLCASSTQGAQNSPLHFGNGTRLTVT.

This clonotype was counted many times. J is TRBJ1-1 and V is TRBV2; no reliable D call. The CDR3 is 14 amino acids. Per germline, CDR1 SNHLY and CDR2 FYNNEI. Trimming pared 4 bases from V and 2 bases from J, leaving 11 bases between. The CDR3 nucleotides are TGTGCCAGCAGTGCGGTAGGGTCTAACACTGAAGCTTTCTTT. Its translation: CASSAVGSNTEAFF.

This clonotype was observed at least ten times. One junction end disagrees with the germline gene, perhaps due to a read error. The V gene is TRBV11-2, the J gene TRBJ2-5; D possibly corresponds to TRBD2 (5 bases). The CDR3 has 15 residues. Germline values: CDR1 SGHAT, CDR2 FQNNGV. Written as DNA, the CDR3 is TGTGCCAGCAGCCTAGACGGGGAGAACCAAGAGACCCAGTACTTC. Translated, it gives CASSLDGENQETQYF.

The table lists this clonotype with many counts. This chain links TRBV12-3 or TRBV12-4 with TRBJ2-7; D is tentatively TRBD1 or TRBD2 (5 bases each). The CDR3 length is 14 residues. Trimming stripped 1 base from V and 3 bases from J, with 10 bases between. The CDR3 nucleotides are TGTGCCAGCAGTTTAGGGGACGGAATCTACGAGCAGTACTTC. This encodes CASSLGDGIYEQYF.

The chain is built from TRBV7-2 and TRBJ1-5, with TRBD1 as a possible D gene (5 bases). CDR1 SGHTA and CDR2 FQGNSA come from the germline V gene. This CDR3 region has 14 residues. Trimming pared 5 bases from V and 7 bases from J, leaving 15 bases between. The CDR3 nucleotides are TGTGCCAGCAGCGGTCCGGGGCCCGTGCAGCCCCAGCATTTT. Protein product: CASSGPGPVQPQHF.

This clonotype has ten or more counts. This chain links TRBV7-8 with TRBJ1-1; D is unresolved. The germline CDR1 and CDR2 sequences are SGHVS and FQNEAQ. The germline V and J ends were trimmed by 8 bases and 1 base, with 11 bases remaining between them. The CDR3 spans 13 residues. The CDR3 DNA is TGTGCCAGCGGGAGGGCCCGGAACACTGAAGCTTTCTTT. This encodes CASGRARNTEAFF.